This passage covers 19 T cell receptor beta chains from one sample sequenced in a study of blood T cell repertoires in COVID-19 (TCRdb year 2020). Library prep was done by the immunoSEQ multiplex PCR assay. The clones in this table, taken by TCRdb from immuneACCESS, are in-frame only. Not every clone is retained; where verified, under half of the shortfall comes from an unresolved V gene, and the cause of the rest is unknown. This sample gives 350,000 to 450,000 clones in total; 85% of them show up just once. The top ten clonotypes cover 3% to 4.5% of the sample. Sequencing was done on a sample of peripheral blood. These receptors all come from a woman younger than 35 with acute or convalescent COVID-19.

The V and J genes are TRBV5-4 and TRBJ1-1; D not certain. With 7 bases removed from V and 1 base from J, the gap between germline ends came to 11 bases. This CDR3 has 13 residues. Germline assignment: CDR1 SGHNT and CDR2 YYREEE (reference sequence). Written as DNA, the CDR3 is TGTGCCAGCTTAGCGGGAGGGAACACTGAAGCTTTCTTT. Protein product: CASLAGGNTEAFF.

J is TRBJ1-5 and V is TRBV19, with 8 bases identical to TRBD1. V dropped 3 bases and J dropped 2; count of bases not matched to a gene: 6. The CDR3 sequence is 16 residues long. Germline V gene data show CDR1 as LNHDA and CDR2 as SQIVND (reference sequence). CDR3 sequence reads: CASSMDREVGNQPQHF. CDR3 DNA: TGTGCCAGTAGTATGGACAGGGAGGTTGGCAATCAGCCCCAGCATTTT.

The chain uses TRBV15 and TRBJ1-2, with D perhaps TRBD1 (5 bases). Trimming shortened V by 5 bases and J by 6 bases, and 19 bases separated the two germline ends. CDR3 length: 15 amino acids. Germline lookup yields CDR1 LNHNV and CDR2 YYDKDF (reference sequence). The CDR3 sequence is CATSGGGRDTHGYTF. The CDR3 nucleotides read TGTGCCACCAGCGGGGGGGGGAGAGACACCCATGGCTACACCTTC.

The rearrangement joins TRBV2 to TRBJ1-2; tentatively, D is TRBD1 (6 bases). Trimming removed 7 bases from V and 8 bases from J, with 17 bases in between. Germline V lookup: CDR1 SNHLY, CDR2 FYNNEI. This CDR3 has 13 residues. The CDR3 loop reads CASTLGGAAGYTF. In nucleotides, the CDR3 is TGTGCCAGCACCCTGGGGGGGGCAGCAGGCTACACCTTC.

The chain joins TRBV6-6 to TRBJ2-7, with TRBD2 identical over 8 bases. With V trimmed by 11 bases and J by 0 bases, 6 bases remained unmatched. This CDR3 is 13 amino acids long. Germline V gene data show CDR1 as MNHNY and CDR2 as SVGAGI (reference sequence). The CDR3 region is CACTGGSSYEQYF. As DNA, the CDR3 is TGTGCCTGCACGGGGGGGAGCTCCTACGAGCAGTACTTC.

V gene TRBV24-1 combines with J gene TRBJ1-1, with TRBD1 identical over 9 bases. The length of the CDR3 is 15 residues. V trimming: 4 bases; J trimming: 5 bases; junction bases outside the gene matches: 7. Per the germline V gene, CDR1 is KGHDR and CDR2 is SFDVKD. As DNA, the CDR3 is TGTGCCACCAGTGACTCGGGACAGGGCAGAACTGAAGCTTTCTTT. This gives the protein CATSDSGQGRTEAFF.

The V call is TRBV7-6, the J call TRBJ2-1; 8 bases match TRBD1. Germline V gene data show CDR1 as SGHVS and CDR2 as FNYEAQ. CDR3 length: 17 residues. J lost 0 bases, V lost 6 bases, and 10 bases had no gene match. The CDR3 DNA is TGTGCCAGCAGTTCTGGACAGGGCCAGAGCTCCTACAATGAGCAGTTCTTC. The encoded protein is CASSSGQGQSSYNEQFF.

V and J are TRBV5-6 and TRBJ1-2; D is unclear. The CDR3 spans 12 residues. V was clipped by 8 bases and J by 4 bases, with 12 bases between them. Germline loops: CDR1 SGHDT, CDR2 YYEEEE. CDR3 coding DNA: TGTGCCAGTACAGTAAGCATCTATGGCTACACCTTC. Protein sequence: CASTVSIYGYTF.

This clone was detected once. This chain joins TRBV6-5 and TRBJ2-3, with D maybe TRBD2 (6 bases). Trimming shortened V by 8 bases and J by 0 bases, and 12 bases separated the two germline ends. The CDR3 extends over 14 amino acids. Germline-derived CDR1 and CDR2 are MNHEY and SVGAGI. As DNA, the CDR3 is TGTGCCAGCCGACGGGGGTTTAGCACAGATACGCAGTATTTT. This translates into CASRRGFSTDTQYF.

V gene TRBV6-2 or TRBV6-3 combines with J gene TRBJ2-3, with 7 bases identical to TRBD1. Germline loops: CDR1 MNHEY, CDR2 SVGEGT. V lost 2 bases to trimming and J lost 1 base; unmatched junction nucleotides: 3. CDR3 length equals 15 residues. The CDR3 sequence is CASSYPGQRTDTQYF. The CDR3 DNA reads TGTGCCAGCAGTTACCCGGGACAGCGCACAGATACGCAGTATTTT.

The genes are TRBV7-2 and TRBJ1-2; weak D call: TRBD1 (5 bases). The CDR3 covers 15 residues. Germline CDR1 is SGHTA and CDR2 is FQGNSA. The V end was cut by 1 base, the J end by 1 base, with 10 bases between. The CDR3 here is CASSLGQYYNYGYTF. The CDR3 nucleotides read TGTGCCAGCAGCTTAGGACAGTACTATAACTATGGCTACACCTTC.

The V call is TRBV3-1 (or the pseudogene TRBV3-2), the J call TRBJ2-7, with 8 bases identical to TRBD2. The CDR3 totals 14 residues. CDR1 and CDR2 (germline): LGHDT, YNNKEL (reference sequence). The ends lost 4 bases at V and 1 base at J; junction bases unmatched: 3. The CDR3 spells CASSPVAGSYEQYF. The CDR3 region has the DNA TGTGCCAGCAGCCCCGTAGCGGGGTCCTACGAGCAGTACTTC.

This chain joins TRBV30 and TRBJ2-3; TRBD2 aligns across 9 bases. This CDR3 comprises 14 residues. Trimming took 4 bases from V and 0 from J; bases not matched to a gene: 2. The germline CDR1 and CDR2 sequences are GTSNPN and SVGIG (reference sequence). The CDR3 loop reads CAWTRGGSTDTQYF. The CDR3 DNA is TGTGCCTGGACGCGGGGGGGGAGCACAGATACGCAGTATTTT.

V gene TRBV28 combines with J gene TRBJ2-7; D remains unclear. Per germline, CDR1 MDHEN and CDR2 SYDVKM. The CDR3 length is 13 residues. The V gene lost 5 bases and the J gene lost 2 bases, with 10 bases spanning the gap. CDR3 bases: TGTGCCAGCAGTCATTCAGTCCCCTACGAGCAGTACTTC. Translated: CASSHSVPYEQYF.

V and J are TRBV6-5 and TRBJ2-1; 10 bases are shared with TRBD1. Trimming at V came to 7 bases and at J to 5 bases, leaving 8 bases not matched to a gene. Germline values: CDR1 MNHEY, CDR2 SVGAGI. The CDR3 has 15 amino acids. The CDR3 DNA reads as TGTGCCAGCATACTCGGGACAGGGGCACACAATGAGCAGTTCTTC. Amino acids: CASILGTGAHNEQFF.

CDR3 sequence reads: CASSQDPLLLQRGGQPQHF. The CDR3 coding sequence is TGCGCCAGCAGCCAAGATCCACTTCTATTACAGCGAGGGGGCCAGCCCCAGCATTTT. The chain recombines TRBV4-1 with TRBJ1-5; 7 bases map to TRBD1. V gave up 0 bases and J gave up 7 bases; unmatched junction bases: 18. Germline assignment: CDR1 MGHRA and CDR2 YSYEKL. This CDR3 has 19 residues.

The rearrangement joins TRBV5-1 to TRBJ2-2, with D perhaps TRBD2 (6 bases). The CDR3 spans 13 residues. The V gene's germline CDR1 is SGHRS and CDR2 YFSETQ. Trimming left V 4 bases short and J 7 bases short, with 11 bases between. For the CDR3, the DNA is TGCGCCAGCAGCGAGGGGAGGAGCGGGGAGCTGTTTTTT. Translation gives CASSEGRSGELFF.

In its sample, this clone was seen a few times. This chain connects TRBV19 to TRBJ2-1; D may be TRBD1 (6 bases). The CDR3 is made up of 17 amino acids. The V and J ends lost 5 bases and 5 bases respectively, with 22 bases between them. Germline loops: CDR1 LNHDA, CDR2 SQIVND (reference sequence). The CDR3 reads CASSLRGPGALNNEQFF. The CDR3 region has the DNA TGTGCCAGTAGTCTCCGGGGCCCAGGGGCCCTAAACAATGAGCAGTTCTTC.

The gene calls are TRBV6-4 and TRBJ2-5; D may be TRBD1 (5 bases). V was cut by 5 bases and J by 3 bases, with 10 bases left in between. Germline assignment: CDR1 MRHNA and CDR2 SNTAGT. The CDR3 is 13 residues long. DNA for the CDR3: TGTGCCAGCAGTAGACAGATAGAAGAGACCCAGTACTTC. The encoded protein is CASSRQIEETQYF.